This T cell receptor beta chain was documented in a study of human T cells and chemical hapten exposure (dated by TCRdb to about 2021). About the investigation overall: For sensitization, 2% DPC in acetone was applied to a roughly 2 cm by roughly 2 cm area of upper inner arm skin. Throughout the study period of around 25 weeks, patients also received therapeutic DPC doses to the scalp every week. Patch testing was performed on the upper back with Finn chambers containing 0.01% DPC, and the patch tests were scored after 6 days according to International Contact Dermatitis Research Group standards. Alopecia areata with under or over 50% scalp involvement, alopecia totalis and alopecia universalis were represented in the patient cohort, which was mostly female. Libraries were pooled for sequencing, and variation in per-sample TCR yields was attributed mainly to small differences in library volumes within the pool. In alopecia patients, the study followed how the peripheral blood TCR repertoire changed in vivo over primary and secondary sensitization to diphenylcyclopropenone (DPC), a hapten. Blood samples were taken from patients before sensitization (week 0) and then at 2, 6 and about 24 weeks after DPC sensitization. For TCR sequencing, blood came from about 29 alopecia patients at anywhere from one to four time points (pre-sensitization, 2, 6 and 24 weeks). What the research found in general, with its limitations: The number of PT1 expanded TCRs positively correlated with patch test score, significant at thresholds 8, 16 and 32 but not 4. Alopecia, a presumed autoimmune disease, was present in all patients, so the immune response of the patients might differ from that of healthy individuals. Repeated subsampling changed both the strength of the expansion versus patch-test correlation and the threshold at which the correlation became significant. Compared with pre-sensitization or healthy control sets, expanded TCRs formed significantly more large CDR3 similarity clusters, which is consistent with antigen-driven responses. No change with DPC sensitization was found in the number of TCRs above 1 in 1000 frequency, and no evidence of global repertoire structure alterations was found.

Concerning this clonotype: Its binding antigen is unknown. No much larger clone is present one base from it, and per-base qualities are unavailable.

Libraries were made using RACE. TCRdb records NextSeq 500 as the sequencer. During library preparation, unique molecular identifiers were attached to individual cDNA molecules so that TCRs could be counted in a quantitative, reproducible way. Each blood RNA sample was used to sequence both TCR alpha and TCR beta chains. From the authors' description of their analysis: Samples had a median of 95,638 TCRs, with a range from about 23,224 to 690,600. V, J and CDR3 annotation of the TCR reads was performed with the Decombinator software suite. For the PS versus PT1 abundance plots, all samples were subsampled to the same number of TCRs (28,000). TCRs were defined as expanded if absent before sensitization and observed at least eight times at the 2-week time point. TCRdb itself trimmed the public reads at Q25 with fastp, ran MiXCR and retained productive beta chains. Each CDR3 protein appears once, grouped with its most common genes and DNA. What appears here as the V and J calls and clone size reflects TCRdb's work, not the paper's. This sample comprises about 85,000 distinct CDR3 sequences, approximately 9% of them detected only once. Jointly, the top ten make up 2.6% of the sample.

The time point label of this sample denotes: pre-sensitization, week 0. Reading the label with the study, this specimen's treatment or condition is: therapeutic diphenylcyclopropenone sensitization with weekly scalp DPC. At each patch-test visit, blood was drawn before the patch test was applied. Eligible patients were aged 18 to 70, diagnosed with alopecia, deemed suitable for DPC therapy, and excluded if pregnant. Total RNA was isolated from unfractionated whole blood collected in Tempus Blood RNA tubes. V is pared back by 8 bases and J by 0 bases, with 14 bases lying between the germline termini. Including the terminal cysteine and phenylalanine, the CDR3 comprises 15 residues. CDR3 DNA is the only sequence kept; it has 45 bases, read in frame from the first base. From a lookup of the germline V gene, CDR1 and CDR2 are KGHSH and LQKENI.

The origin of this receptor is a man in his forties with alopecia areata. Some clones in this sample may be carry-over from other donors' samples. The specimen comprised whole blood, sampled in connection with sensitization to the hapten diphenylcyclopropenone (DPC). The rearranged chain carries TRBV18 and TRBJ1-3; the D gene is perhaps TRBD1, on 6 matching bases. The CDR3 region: CASLGGAPSGNTIYF. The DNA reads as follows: TGTGCCAGCCTTGGGGGCGCTCCCTCTGGAAACACCATATATTTT.